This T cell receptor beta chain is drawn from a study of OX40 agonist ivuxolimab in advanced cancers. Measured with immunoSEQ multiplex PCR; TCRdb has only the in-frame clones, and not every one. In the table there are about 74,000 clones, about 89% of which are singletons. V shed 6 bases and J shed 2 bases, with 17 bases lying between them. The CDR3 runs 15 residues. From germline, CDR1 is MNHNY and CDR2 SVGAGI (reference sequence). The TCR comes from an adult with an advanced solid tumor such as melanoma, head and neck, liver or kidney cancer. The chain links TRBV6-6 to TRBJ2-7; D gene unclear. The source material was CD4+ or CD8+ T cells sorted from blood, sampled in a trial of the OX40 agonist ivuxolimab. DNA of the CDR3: TGTGCCAGCAGAGACCCCCTAGGTATAGCCTACGAGCAGTACTTC. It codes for CASRDPLGIAYEQYF.